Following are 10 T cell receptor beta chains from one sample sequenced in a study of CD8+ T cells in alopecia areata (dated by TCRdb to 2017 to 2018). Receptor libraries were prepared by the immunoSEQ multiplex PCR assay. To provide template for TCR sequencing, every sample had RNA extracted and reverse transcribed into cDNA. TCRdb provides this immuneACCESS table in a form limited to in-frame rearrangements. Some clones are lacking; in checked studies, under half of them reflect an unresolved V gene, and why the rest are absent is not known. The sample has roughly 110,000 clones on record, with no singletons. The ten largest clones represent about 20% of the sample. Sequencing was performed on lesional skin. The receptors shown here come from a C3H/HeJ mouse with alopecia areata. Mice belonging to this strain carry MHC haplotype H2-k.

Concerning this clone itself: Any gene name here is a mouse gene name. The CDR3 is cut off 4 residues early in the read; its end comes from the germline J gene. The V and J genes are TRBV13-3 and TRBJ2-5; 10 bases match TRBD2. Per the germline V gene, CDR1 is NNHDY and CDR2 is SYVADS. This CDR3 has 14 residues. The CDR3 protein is CASSPWGGEDTQYF. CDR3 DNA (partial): TGTGCCAGCAGTCCCTGGGGGGGCGAGGAC.

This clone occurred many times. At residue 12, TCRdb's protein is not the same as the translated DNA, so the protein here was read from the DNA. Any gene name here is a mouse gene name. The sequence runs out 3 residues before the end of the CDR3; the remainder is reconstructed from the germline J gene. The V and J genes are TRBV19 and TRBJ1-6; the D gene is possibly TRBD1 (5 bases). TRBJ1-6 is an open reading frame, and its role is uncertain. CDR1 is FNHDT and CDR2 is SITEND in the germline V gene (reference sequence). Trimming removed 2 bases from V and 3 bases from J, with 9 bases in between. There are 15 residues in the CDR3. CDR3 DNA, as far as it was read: TGTGCCAGCAGTATGGGGGGGAACTATAATTCGCCC. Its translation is CASSMGGNYNSP. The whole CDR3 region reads CASSMGGNYNSPLYF.

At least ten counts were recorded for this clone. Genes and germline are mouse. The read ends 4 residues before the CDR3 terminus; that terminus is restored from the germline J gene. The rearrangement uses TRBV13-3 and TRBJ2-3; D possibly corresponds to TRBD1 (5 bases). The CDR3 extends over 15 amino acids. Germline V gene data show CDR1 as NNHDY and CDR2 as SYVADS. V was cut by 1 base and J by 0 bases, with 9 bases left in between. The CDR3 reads CASSDRQKSAETLYF. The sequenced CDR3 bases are TGTGCCAGCAGTGATCGACAGAAAAGTGCAGAA.

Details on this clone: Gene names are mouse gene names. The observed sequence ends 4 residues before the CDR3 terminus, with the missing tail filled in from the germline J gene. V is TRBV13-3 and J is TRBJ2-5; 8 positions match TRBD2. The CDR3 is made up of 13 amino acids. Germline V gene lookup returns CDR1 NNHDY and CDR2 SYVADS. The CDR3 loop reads CASSLGGIDTQYF. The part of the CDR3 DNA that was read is TGTGCCAGCAGCCTGGGGGGTATCGAC. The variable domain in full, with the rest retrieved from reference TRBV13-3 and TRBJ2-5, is EAAVTQSPRSKVAVTGGKVTLSCHQTNNHDYMYWYRQDTGHGLRLIHYSYVADSTEKGDIPDGYKASRPSQENFSLILELASLSQTAVYFCASSLGGIDTQYFGPGTRLLVL.

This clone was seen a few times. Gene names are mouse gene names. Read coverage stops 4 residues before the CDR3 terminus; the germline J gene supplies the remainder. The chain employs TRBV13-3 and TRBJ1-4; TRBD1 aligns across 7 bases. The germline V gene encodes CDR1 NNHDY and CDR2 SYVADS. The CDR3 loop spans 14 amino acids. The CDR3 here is CASTYRGGGERLFF. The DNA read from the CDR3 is TGTGCCAGCACCTACAGGGGAGGGGGCGAA.

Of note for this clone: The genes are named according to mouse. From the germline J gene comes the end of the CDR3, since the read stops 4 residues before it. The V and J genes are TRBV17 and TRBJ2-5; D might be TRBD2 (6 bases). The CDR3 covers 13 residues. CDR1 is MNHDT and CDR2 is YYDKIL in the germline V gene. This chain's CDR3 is CASSREGLDTQYF. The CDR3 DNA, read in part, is TGTGCTAGCAGTAGAGAGGGACTAGAC.

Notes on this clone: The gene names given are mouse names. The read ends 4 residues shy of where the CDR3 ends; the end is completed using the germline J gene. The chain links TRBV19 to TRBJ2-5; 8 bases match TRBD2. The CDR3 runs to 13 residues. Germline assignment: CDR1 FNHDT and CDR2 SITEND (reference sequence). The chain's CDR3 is CASSGTGRDTQYF. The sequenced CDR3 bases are TGTGCCAGCAGCGGGACTGGTCGAGAC. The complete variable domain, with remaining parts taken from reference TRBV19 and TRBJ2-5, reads GGIITQTPKFLIGQEGQKLTLKCQQNFNHDTMYWYRQDSGKGLRLIYYSITENDLQKGDLSEGYDASREKKSSFSLTVTSAQKNEMAVFLCASSGTGRDTQYFGPGTRLLVL.

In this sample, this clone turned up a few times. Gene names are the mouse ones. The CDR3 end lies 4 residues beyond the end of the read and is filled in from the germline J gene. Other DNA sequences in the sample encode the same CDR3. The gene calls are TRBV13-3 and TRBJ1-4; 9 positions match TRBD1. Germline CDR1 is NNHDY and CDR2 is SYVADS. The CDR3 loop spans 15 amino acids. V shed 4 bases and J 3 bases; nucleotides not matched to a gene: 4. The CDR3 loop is CASSPRQGANERLFF. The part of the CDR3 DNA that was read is TGTGCCAGCAGTCCTCGACAGGGGGCCAACGAA.

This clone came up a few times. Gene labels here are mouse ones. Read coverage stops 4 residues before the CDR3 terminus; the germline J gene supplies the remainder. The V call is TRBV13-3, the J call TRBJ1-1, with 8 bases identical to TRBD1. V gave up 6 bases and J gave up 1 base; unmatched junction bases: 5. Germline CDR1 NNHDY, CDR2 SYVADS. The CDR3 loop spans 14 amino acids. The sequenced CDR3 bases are TGTGCCAGCACATCCGGGACAGGGAACACA. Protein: CASTSGTGNT. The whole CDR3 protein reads CASTSGTGNTEVFF.

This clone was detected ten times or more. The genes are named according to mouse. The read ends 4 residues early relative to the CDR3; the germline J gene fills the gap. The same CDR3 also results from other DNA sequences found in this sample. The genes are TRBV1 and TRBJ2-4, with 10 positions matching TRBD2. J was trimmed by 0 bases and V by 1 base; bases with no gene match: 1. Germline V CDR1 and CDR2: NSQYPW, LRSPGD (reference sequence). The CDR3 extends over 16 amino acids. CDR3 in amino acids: CTCSAGTGGSQNTLYF. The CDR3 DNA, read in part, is TGCACCTGCAGTGCAGGGACTGGGGGTAGTCAAAAC.